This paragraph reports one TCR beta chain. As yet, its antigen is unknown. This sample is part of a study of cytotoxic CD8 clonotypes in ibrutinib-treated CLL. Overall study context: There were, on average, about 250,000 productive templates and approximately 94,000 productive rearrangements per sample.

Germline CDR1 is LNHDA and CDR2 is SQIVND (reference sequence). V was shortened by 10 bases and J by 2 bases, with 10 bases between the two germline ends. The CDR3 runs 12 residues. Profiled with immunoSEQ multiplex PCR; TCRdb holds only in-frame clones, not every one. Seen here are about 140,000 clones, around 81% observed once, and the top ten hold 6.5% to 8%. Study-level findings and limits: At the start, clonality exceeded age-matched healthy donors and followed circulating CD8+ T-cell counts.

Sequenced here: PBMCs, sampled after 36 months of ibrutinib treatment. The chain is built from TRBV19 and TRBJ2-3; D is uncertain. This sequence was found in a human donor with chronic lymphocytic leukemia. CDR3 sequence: CATALNTDTQYF. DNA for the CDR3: TGTGCCACCGCACTAAACACAGATACGCAGTATTTT. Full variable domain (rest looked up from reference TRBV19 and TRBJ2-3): DGGITQSPKYLFRKEGQNVTLSCEQNLNHDAMYWYRQDPGQGLRLIYYSQIVNDFQKGDIAEGYSVSREKKESFPLTVTSAQKNPTAFYLCATALNTDTQYFGPGTRLTVL.